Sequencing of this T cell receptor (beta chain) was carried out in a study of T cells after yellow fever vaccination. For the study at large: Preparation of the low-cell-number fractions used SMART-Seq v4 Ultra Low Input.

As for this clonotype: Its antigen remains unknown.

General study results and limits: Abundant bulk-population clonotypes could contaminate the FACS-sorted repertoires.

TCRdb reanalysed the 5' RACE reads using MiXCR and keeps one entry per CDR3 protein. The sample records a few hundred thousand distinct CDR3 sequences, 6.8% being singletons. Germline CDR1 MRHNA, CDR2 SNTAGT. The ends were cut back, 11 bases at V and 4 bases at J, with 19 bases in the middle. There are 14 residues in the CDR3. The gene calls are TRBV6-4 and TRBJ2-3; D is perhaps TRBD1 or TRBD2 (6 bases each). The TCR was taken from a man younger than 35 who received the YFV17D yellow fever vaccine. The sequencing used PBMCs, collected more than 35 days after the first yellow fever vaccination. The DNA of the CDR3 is TGTGCCCGGAAGGGGGGCCTGTTATCAGATACGCAGTATTTT. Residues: CARKGGLLSDTQYF.